The 17 T cell receptor beta chains listed next were all sequenced from one sample in a study of T cell responses to AZD1222 COVID-19 vaccine. Some clones are missing from TCRdb's copy, which holds only in-frame ones; the method was immunoSEQ multiplex PCR. The sample lists around 79,000 clones, about 87% occurring once. This sample comprised peripheral blood, obtained on day 0 of AZD1222 vaccination. These TCRs come from an adult in good health.

This chain links TRBV28 with TRBJ1-2; the match to TRBD1 covers 8 bases. After removal of 7 bases from V and 2 bases from J, the junction contained 6 bases not matched to a gene. CDR3 size: 14 residues. Per the germline V gene, CDR1 is MDHEN and CDR2 is SYDVKM. Here the CDR3 DNA reads TGTGCCAGCACTACGGGACAGGACAACTATGGCTACACCTTC. Translating it yields CASTTGQDNYGYTF.

A note on this clone: Other DNA sequences within the sample encode an identical CDR3. The V and J genes are TRBV19 and TRBJ1-1, with D perhaps matching TRBD1 (5 bases). Germline lookup yields CDR1 LNHDA and CDR2 SQIVND (reference sequence). The CDR3 is 15 residues long. Trimming took 2 bases from V and 4 from J, leaving 14 bases between them. CDR3 in DNA: TGTGCCAGTAGTATAAGTCCCAGGGCTGGCACTGAAGCTTTCTTT. It yields the protein CASSISPRAGTEAFF. Looking up the rest from reference TRBV19 and TRBJ1-1 gives the full variable domain: DGGITQSPKYLFRKEGQNVTLSCEQNLNHDAMYWYRQDPGQGLRLIYYSQIVNDFQKGDIAEGYSVSREKKESFPLTVTSAQKNPTAFYLCASSISPRAGTEAFFGQGTRLTVV.

This chain joins TRBV4-1 and TRBJ2-3; TRBD2 agrees at 9 bases. The germline V gene has CDR1 MGHRA and CDR2 YSYEKL. V was pared by 2 bases and J by 0 bases, with 3 bases of the junction left unmatched. CDR3 size: 16 residues. The CDR3 DNA sequence: TGCGCCAGCAGCCAACCTACTAGCGGGAGCACAGATACGCAGTATTTT. This gives the protein CASSQPTSGSTDTQYF.

CDR3 region: CAWSVLGARGNTIYF. The CDR3 region has the DNA TGTGCCTGGAGTGTACTGGGGGCGAGAGGAAACACCATATATTTT. V is TRBV30 and J is TRBJ1-3, with a possible D match to TRBD1 (6 bases). V was trimmed by 0 bases and J by 4 bases, leaving 13 bases between them. The CDR3 is 15 residues long. CDR1 is GTSNPN and CDR2 is SVGIG in the germline V gene (reference sequence).

The genes are TRBV30 and TRBJ1-1; 7 bases align to TRBD1. CDR3 length: 12 residues. The ends lost 3 bases at V and 5 bases at J; junction bases unmatched: 3. Germline CDR1 reads GTSNPN; CDR2 reads SVGIG (reference sequence). The CDR3 region has the DNA TGTGCCTGGAGGCAGGGGGAGACTGAAGCTTTCTTT. The encoded protein is CAWRQGETEAFF.

V gene TRBV7-3 combines with J gene TRBJ1-3, with D unresolved. CDR3 length: 14 amino acids. Trimming stripped 5 bases from V and 3 bases from J, with 11 bases between. Germline V lookup: CDR1 SGHTA, CDR2 FQGTGA. In nucleotides, the CDR3 is TGTGCCAGCAGCCCCGGAGGGTATGGAAACACCATATATTTT. Encoded protein: CASSPGGYGNTIYF.

In nucleotides, the CDR3 is TGTGCCAGCTCACCTCGGGTCGGGCAGTTCTTC. Its translation: CASSPRVGQFF. The J gene is TRBJ2-1, the V gene TRBV18; D is undetermined. This CDR3 has 11 residues. The V end was cut by 3 bases, the J end by 12 bases, with 9 bases between. Germline CDR1 KGHSH, CDR2 LQKENI.

The chain combines TRBV19 with TRBJ1-1; D is unresolved. This CDR3 has 13 residues. The V and J ends lost 3 bases and 5 bases respectively, with 10 bases between them. The germline V gene has CDR1 LNHDA and CDR2 SQIVND (reference sequence). This chain's CDR3 is CASSMGRVTEAFF. CDR3 sequence (DNA): TGTGCCAGTAGTATGGGTAGGGTAACTGAAGCTTTCTTT.

This sequence joins TRBV6-5 and TRBJ1-6, with D hard to call. The CDR3 runs 15 residues. Germline CDR1 reads MNHEY; CDR2 reads SVGAGI. Trimming shortened V by 5 bases and J by 10 bases, and 18 bases separated the two germline ends. The CDR3, as DNA: TGTGCCAGCAGTCCCGGCGAAGGGTATGGGTCACCCCTCCACTTT. This sequence encodes CASSPGEGYGSPLHF.

V usage is TRBV5-6 and J usage is TRBJ1-6; TRBD1 aligns across 7 bases. The trim removed 4 bases at V and 9 bases at J, leaving 4 bases unmatched. The CDR3 is 13 amino acids. Germline V gene lookup returns CDR1 SGHDT and CDR2 YYEEEE. The CDR3 nucleotides read TGTGCCAGCAGCCTGGACAGGATTTCACCCCTCCACTTT. Its translation is CASSLDRISPLHF.

V is TRBV30 and J is TRBJ1-6; tentative D call: TRBD1 (5 bases). The CDR3 has 15 amino acids. Germline values: CDR1 GTSNPN, CDR2 SVGIG (reference sequence). V was shortened by 7 bases and J by 0 bases, with 13 bases between the two germline ends. Written as DNA, the CDR3 is TGTGCCTTACAGACAGCGAGCTCCTATAATTCACCCCTCCACTTT. Translated: CALQTASSYNSPLHF.

The chain is built from TRBV28 and TRBJ2-7, with D uncertain. Germline loops: CDR1 MDHEN, CDR2 SYDVKM. V shed 8 bases and J shed 2 bases, with 16 bases lying between them. The CDR3 consists of 14 residues. The CDR3 here is CASSPPGLAYEQYF. Here the CDR3 DNA reads TGTGCCAGCTCCCCCCCCGGCCTAGCCTACGAGCAGTACTTC. Combining the CDR3 with reference TRBV28 and TRBJ2-7 gives the whole variable domain DVKVTQSSRYLVKRTGEKVFLECVQDMDHENMFWYRQDPGLGLRLIYFSYDVKMKEKGDIPEGYSVSREKKERFSLILESASTNQTSMYLCASSPPGLAYEQYFGPGTRLTVT.

The chain is built from TRBV28 and TRBJ1-6; 7 bases fit TRBD1. J gave up 17 bases and V 4 bases, and 5 bases lay outside the gene matches. CDR3 length equals 11 residues. Germline CDR1 and CDR2: MDHEN and SYDVKM. CDR3 residues: CASSSDRWFHF. DNA for the CDR3: TGTGCCAGCAGTTCGGACAGGTGGTTCCACTTT.

In regard to this clone: A much larger clone differs from this one at a single base, so this may be a read error. The gene calls are TRBV7-9 and TRBJ2-7; the D gene is possibly TRBD1 (5 bases). The length of the CDR3 is 12 residues. Trimming cost V 5 bases and J 3 bases, with 8 bases left between them. CDR1 and CDR2 from the germline V gene are SEHNR and FQNEAQ (reference sequence). The CDR3 loop reads CASSPTVYEQYF. Here the CDR3 DNA reads TGTGCCAGCAGCCCGACAGTCTACGAGCAGTACTTC.

The chain employs TRBV2 and TRBJ2-7; D gene ambiguous. With 5 bases removed from V and 6 bases from J, the gap between germline ends came to 14 bases. The CDR3 has 13 amino acids. The germline V gene encodes CDR1 SNHLY and CDR2 FYNNEI. The CDR3 spells CASSPNYSPEQYF. The CDR3 DNA sequence: TGTGCCAGCAGTCCCAATTATTCACCCGAGCAGTACTTC.

The rearrangement uses TRBV5-1 and TRBJ2-5; TRBD2 is a possible D gene (5 bases). This CDR3 spans 16 amino acids. Trimming removed 0 bases at V and 1 base at J, with 13 bases between. Germline V gives CDR1 SGHRS, CDR2 YFSETQ. CDR3 DNA: TGCGCCAGCAGCTTGGCCGGGCGGGTTAGCCAAGAGACCCAGTACTTC. It yields the protein CASSLAGRVSQETQYF.

The chain employs TRBV28 and TRBJ2-3, with TRBD2 matching 7 bases. From germline, CDR1 is MDHEN and CDR2 SYDVKM. With V trimmed by 5 bases and J by 2 bases, 4 bases remained unmatched. The CDR3 extends over 14 amino acids. The CDR3 DNA reads TGTGCCAGCAGTCGGGGAGGGGTCACAGATACGCAGTATTTT. It encodes CASSRGGVTDTQYF.